Below, 13 T cell receptor beta chains from the same sample are listed, as sequenced in a study of T cell changes during pregnancy in multiple sclerosis. The repertoire was sequenced with immunoSEQ multiplex PCR; TCRdb's copy has only in-frame clones and lacks some. This table has 65,000 to 85,000 clones, approximately 95% appearing once. The sample was CD4+ T cells from peripheral blood mononuclear cells, taken after pregnancy. These TCRs come from a female donor with multiple sclerosis, enrolled in a pregnancy study.

The gene calls are TRBV7-2 and TRBJ2-7, with 8 bases fitting TRBD1. The CDR3 covers 15 residues. Unmatched junction bases numbered 6, after V lost 5 bases and J lost 0 bases. Germline-derived CDR1 and CDR2 are SGHTA and FQGNSA. Written as DNA, the CDR3 is TGTGCCAGCAGCCTGCGGACAGGGCTCTCCTACGAGCAGTACTTC. Translated: CASSLRTGLSYEQYF. The full variable domain, rest sourced from reference TRBV7-2 and TRBJ2-7, is GAGVSQSPSNKVTEKGKDVELRCDPISGHTALYWYRQSLGQGLEFLIYFQGNSAPDKSGLPSDRFSAERTGGSVSTLTIQRTQQEDSAVYLCASSLRTGLSYEQYFGPGTRLTVT.

V usage is TRBV4-3 and J usage is TRBJ2-6; D might be TRBD2 (7 bases). V lost 0 bases, J lost 4 bases, and 25 bases lay in between. Germline V gene sequence: CDR1 LGHNA, CDR2 YSLEER. The CDR3 runs to 21 residues. As DNA, the CDR3 is TGCGCCAGCAGCCAAGAAGTAATAGGGTTGGGGGCGGGGGCCGGGGCCAACGTCCTGACTTTC. It is translated as CASSQEVIGLGAGAGANVLTF.

This chain connects TRBV5-1 to TRBJ2-1; D gene uncertain. This CDR3 contains 15 residues. The germline CDR1 and CDR2 sequences are SGHRS and YFSETQ. The V gene lost 0 bases and the J gene lost 0 bases, with 7 bases spanning the gap. The CDR3 reads CASSLDASSYNEQFF. The CDR3 nucleotides read TGCGCCAGCAGCTTGGACGCGAGCTCCTACAATGAGCAGTTCTTC.

The V and J genes are TRBV19 and TRBJ2-7; the match to TRBD2 covers 7 bases. The CDR3 has 16 residues. Germline V gene data show CDR1 as LNHDA and CDR2 as SQIVND (reference sequence). Trimming took 1 base from V and 1 from J; bases not matched to a gene: 7. CDR3: CASSIGQAGASYEQYF. In nucleotides, the CDR3 is TGTGCCAGTAGTATAGGTCAGGCGGGAGCGTCCTACGAGCAGTACTTC.

The CDR3 loop reads CASSLVRPGLAGKRNYNEQFF. The CDR3 DNA follows: TGTGCCAGCAGCTTAGTGAGGCCTGGACTAGCGGGAAAGCGAAATTACAATGAGCAGTTCTTC. This chain uses TRBV7-8 with TRBJ2-1; 12 bases agree with TRBD2. Looked up from germline, CDR1 is SGHVS and CDR2 is FQNEAQ. The CDR3 covers 21 residues. The trim removed 1 base at V and 4 bases at J, leaving 17 bases unmatched.

The rearrangement joins TRBV6-5 to TRBJ1-5; a possible D gene is TRBD1 (5 bases). This CDR3 region has 15 residues. The V gene lost 5 bases and the J gene lost 2 bases, with 13 bases spanning the gap. Germline assignment: CDR1 MNHEY and CDR2 SVGAGI. The CDR3 DNA is TGTGCCAGCAGTACCTCCCAGGGTCGCAATCAGCCCCAGCATTTT. Residues: CASSTSQGRNQPQHF.

The chain has TRBV6-5 and TRBJ2-7, with 9 bases identical to TRBD1. J gave up 7 bases and V 2 bases, and 3 bases lay outside the gene matches. The CDR3 contains 13 residues. Germline V gene sequence: CDR1 MNHEY, CDR2 SVGAGI. CDR3 residues: CASSYPDRGEQYF. The CDR3 nucleotides are TGTGCCAGCAGTTACCCCGACAGGGGGGAGCAGTACTTC.

The gene calls are TRBV11-2 and TRBJ2-3; 9 nucleotides line up with TRBD1. V shed 5 bases, J shed 7 bases, and the junction held 19 bases outside the gene matches. Germline-derived CDR1 and CDR2 are SGHAT and FQNNGV. This CDR3 has 18 amino acids. The DNA of the CDR3 is TGTGCCAGCAGCAAAGAAGTATTCGGACAGGGGTCCGAATATACGCAGTATTTT. It is translated as CASSKEVFGQGSEYTQYF.

The V gene is TRBV15, the J gene TRBJ2-5, with 10 bases aligning to TRBD1. Per the germline V gene, CDR1 is LNHNV and CDR2 is YYDKDF (reference sequence). The CDR3 sequence is 15 residues long. Trimming took 9 bases from V and 0 from J; bases not matched to a gene: 7. CDR3 loop: CATTLDRGDQETQYF. DNA for the CDR3: TGTGCCACGACGTTGGACAGGGGGGACCAAGAGACCCAGTACTTC.

The chain links TRBV7-2 to TRBJ2-2; 7 nucleotides match TRBD2. This CDR3 has 18 amino acids. Germline V lookup: CDR1 SGHTA, CDR2 FQGNSA. J lost 1 base, V lost 6 bases, and 14 bases had no gene match. DNA for the CDR3: TGTGCCAGCAGGCTCTTAGGGGAGGGCCTTTGGAACACCGGGGAGCTGTTTTTT. This sequence encodes CASRLLGEGLWNTGELFF. The whole variable domain, remainder taken from reference TRBV7-2 and TRBJ2-2, is GAGVSQSPSNKVTEKGKDVELRCDPISGHTALYWYRQSLGQGLEFLIYFQGNSAPDKSGLPSDRFSAERTGGSVSTLTIQRTQQEDSAVYLCASRLLGEGLWNTGELFFGEGSRLTVL.

The chain joins TRBV9 to TRBJ2-1, with 12 nucleotides matching TRBD2. Germline CDR1 reads SGDLS; CDR2 reads YYNGEE. The CDR3 is 15 residues long. Unmatched junction bases numbered 1, after V lost 3 bases and J lost 3 bases. The CDR3 here is CASSEGLAGYNEQFF. CDR3 nucleotides: TGTGCCAGCAGCGAGGGACTAGCGGGCTACAATGAGCAGTTCTTC.

The V call is TRBV5-5, the J call TRBJ2-1, with 15 bases fitting TRBD2. V lost 3 bases to trimming and J lost 4 bases; unmatched junction nucleotides: 2. The CDR3 loop spans 16 amino acids. From germline, CDR1 is SGHKS and CDR2 YYEKEE (reference sequence). The CDR3 nucleotides read TGTGCCAGCAGCTCAGGACTAGCGGGAGGGTACAATGAGCAGTTCTTC. Its protein product is CASSSGLAGGYNEQFF.

The genes are TRBV15 and TRBJ2-5; 9 bases are shared with TRBD2. J lost 1 base, V lost 4 bases, and 4 bases had no gene match. CDR1 and CDR2 (germline): LNHNV, YYDKDF (reference sequence). CDR3 length: 15 residues. The CDR3 bases are TGTGCCACCAGCACCCGAGCGGGGGGCCAAGAGACCCAGTACTTC. It specifies CATSTRAGGQETQYF.